This T cell receptor beta chain was documented in a study of blood T cell repertoires in COVID-19. Whole-study context: Some COVID-19 samples were acute and others convalescent; all came from the United States, Italy and Spain.

Sequencing used immunoSEQ multiplex PCR; TCRdb keeps in-frame clones, though not all of them. The data hold more than 300,000 clones, with more than 70% observed a single time. Per germline, CDR1 MNHEY and CDR2 SMNVEV (reference sequence). The CDR3 loop spans 19 amino acids. The trim removed 2 bases at V and 3 bases at J, leaving 13 bases unmatched. The chain employs TRBV27 and TRBJ1-4, with 9 bases identical to TRBD1. The source of this sequence is a woman in her 70s with COVID-19, enrolled during active disease. The sample comprised peripheral blood. CDR3 residues: CASSLPIPWDREANEKLFF. The CDR3 DNA follows: TGTGCCAGCAGTTTACCAATACCATGGGACAGGGAGGCTAATGAAAAACTGTTTTTT.